These 31 T cell receptor beta chains came from one sample sequenced in a study of cytomegalovirus exposure and HLA in healthy donors. Use of 60 Vbeta and 13 Jbeta primers characterized the PCR. Sequenced by immunoSEQ multiplex PCR; TCRdb stores in-frame clones only, minus some. Among 150,000 to 200,000 clones, 82% were seen once, and the ten largest hold about 1.6%. The source material was PBMCs. The receptors were sampled from a girl aged 5-17 years in good health and CMV-seropositive.

This chain uses TRBV14 with TRBJ1-2, with a weak D call TRBD1 (6 bases). The CDR3 consists of 16 residues. Germline values: CDR1 SGHDN, CDR2 FVKESK. Trimming cost V 1 base and J 7 bases, with 19 bases left between them. CDR3 coding DNA: TGTGCCAGCAGCCAAGGCCAGGGAAGAGGGGGTATTGGCTACACCTTC. This sequence encodes CASSQGQGRGGIGYTF.

The chain joins TRBV5-4 to TRBJ2-1, with 9 bases matching TRBD1. Germline-derived CDR1 and CDR2 are SGHNT and YYREEE (reference sequence). The CDR3 has 16 residues. J was trimmed by 8 bases and V by 3 bases; bases with no gene match: 12. The CDR3 coding sequence is TGTGCCAGCAGCTGGGCCTTCGGGACAGGGCTAGATGAGCAGTTCTTC. This sequence encodes CASSWAFGTGLDEQFF.

The DNA for the CDR3 is TGTGCCAGCAGCCCCAGAGGACCAGGGGAGACCCAGTACTTC. Translated, it gives CASSPRGPGETQYF. This sequence joins TRBV11-2 and TRBJ2-5; possibly TRBD1 for D (5 bases). Trimming removed 5 bases from V and 5 bases from J, with 15 bases in between. This CDR3 region has 14 residues. Germline loops: CDR1 SGHAT, CDR2 FQNNGV.

This chain connects TRBV10-3 to TRBJ2-3, with D maybe TRBD2 (7 bases). The CDR3 has 15 amino acids. With 2 bases removed from V and 2 bases from J, the gap between germline ends came to 11 bases. The V gene's germline CDR1 is ENHRY and CDR2 SYGVKD. CDR3 protein: CAISEEGGDTDTQYF. For the CDR3, the DNA is TGTGCCATCAGTGAGGAGGGGGGGGACACAGATACGCAGTATTTT.

The chain uses TRBV5-1 and TRBJ1-1; D is unresolved. The V gene's germline CDR1 is SGHRS and CDR2 YFSETQ. This CDR3 has 16 residues. With 4 bases removed from V and 4 bases from J, the gap between germline ends came to 20 bases. CDR3 DNA: TGCGCCAGCAGCCCGGAGGTAGGCTCCCGGGGCACTGAAGCTTTCTTT. It encodes CASSPEVGSRGTEAFF.

As DNA, the CDR3 is TGCGCCAGCAGCTTGAACAGGGGTGGCGATGGCTACACCTTC. Protein sequence: CASSLNRGGDGYTF. The V and J genes are TRBV5-1 and TRBJ1-2; 7 bases agree with TRBD1. This CDR3 has 14 amino acids. Per the germline V gene, CDR1 is SGHRS and CDR2 is YFSETQ. V gave up 1 base and J gave up 6 bases; unmatched junction bases: 6.

The J gene is TRBJ2-5, the V gene TRBV18; 11 nucleotides match TRBD2. Germline CDR1 KGHSH, CDR2 LQKENI. The CDR3 has 16 amino acids. The trim removed 3 bases at V and 5 bases at J, leaving 8 bases unmatched. The CDR3 spells CASSPSIAGGPETQYF. The CDR3 nucleotides are TGTGCCAGCTCACCGTCAATAGCGGGAGGGCCGGAGACCCAGTACTTC.

Comment on this clone: One junction end disagrees with the germline gene, perhaps due to a read error. The rearrangement uses TRBV13 and TRBJ1-1; 11 nucleotides agree with TRBD1. The CDR3 covers 15 residues. From germline, CDR1 is PRHDT and CDR2 FYEKMQ (reference sequence). The CDR3 nucleotides are TGTGCCAGCAGCCTAGGGACAGGGGGTGACACTGAAGCTTTCTTT. Its protein is CASSLGTGGDTEAFF.

This clone was detected only a few times. The chain is built from TRBV6-5 and TRBJ2-7, with D possibly TRBD1 on 5 matching bases. CDR3 length: 14 residues. Trimming left V 5 bases short and J 5 bases short, with 16 bases between. In germline, CDR1 is MNHEY, CDR2 SVGAGI. The CDR3 sequence is CASSLDRRLNEQYF. Here the CDR3 DNA reads TGTGCCAGCAGTCTCGACAGAAGACTTAACGAGCAGTACTTC.

This sequence joins TRBV2 and TRBJ2-5, with D maybe TRBD1 (6 bases). This CDR3 contains 14 residues. V was pared by 8 bases and J by 2 bases, with 15 bases between. The germline CDR1 and CDR2 sequences are SNHLY and FYNNEI. CDR3 amino acids: CASGLVGGQETQYF. The CDR3 nucleotides are TGTGCCAGCGGACTTGTAGGGGGACAAGAGACCCAGTACTTC. Full variable domain (outside the CDR3, taken from reference TRBV2 and TRBJ2-5): EPEVTQTPSHQVTQMGQEVILRCVPISNHLYFYWYRQILGQKVEFLVSFYNNEISEKSEIFDDQFSVERPDGSNFTLKIRSTKLEDSAMYFCASGLVGGQETQYFGPGTRLLVL.

In this sample, this clone turned up once. The J gene is TRBJ2-7, the V gene TRBV18, with 7 bases that match TRBD1. Germline lookup yields CDR1 KGHSH and CDR2 LQKENI. This CDR3 spans 15 amino acids. J lost 6 bases, V lost 1 base, and 9 bases had no gene match. This chain's CDR3 is CASSPRRDRLREQYF. Written as DNA, the CDR3 is TGTGCCAGCTCACCACGACGGGACAGACTCCGCGAGCAGTACTTC. Supplemented by reference TRBV18 and TRBJ2-7, the full variable domain reads NAGVMQNPRHLVRRRGQEARLRCSPMKGHSHVYWYRQLPEEGLKFMVYLQKENIIDESGMPKERFSAEFPKEGPSILRIQQVVRGDSAAYFCASSPRRDRLREQYFGPGTRLTVT.

This chain joins TRBV11-3 and TRBJ2-1; D may be TRBD1 (5 bases). The CDR3 totals 14 residues. Germline-derived CDR1 and CDR2 are SGHNT and YENEEA. The V and J ends lost 5 bases and 11 bases respectively, with 19 bases between them. The CDR3 loop is CASSQGQSRAQQFF. The CDR3 DNA sequence: TGTGCCAGCAGCCAAGGTCAAAGCAGGGCGCAGCAGTTCTTC.

This clone appeared once. The V call is TRBV5-1, the J call TRBJ2-3; D is undetermined. Germline CDR1 and CDR2: SGHRS and YFSETQ. The CDR3 loop spans 15 amino acids. Trimming stripped 0 bases from V and 8 bases from J, with 16 bases between. CDR3: CASSLESSSRATQYF. CDR3 nucleotide sequence: TGCGCCAGCAGCTTGGAGTCTAGTTCTCGCGCTACGCAGTATTTT.

This chain links TRBV27 with TRBJ1-1; unclear D gene. Germline CDR1 MNHEY, CDR2 SMNVEV (reference sequence). Between the trimmed V and J ends, which lost 2 bases and 4 bases, there was a span of 11 bases. The CDR3 runs 14 residues. This CDR3 reads CASSLGGLGTEAFF. The CDR3 DNA reads TGTGCCAGCAGTTTAGGAGGGTTGGGCACTGAAGCTTTCTTT.

The chain is built from TRBV18 and TRBJ2-3; 9 bases fit TRBD1. V was pared by 0 bases and J by 2 bases, with 6 bases of the junction left unmatched. Germline CDR1 and CDR2: KGHSH and LQKENI. The CDR3 is made up of 17 amino acids. The CDR3 reads CASSPPSGTGYTDTQYF. The CDR3 DNA follows: TGTGCCAGCTCACCACCATCCGGGACAGGGTACACAGATACGCAGTATTTT.

The gene calls are TRBV6-5 and TRBJ1-1; D is uncertain. V was clipped by 2 bases and J by 1 base, with 8 bases between them. Per germline, CDR1 MNHEY and CDR2 SVGAGI. The CDR3 has 14 amino acids. The CDR3 sequence is CASSYHPGNTEAFF. DNA for the CDR3: TGTGCCAGCAGTTACCATCCGGGGAACACTGAAGCTTTCTTT.

The chain is built from TRBV30 and TRBJ1-5; D not resolved. CDR1 GTSNPN and CDR2 SVGIG come from the germline V gene (reference sequence). There are 14 residues in the CDR3. V shed 0 bases and J shed 2 bases, with 8 bases lying between them. CDR3 protein: CAWSVRLGNQPQHF. CDR3 nucleotide sequence: TGTGCCTGGAGTGTAAGACTAGGCAATCAGCCCCAGCATTTT.

This rearrangement joins TRBV27 to TRBJ1-4; tentatively, D is TRBD1 (6 bases). Deletions cut 5 bases from V and 4 bases from J, with 11 bases between. From germline, CDR1 is MNHEY and CDR2 SMNVEV (reference sequence). The CDR3 runs 14 residues. CDR3 DNA: TGTGCCAGCAGTGTGGACAGAGATAATGAAAAACTGTTTTTT. Protein sequence: CASSVDRDNEKLFF.

The chain combines TRBV10-3 with TRBJ2-7, with D perhaps matching TRBD2 (6 bases). This CDR3 contains 15 residues. Germline V lookup: CDR1 ENHRY, CDR2 SYGVKD. Between the trimmed V and J ends, which lost 6 bases and 1 base, there was a span of 16 bases. CDR3 loop: CAIRPSGPDSYEQYF. The CDR3 DNA follows: TGTGCCATCAGACCGAGCGGGCCGGATTCCTACGAGCAGTACTTC.

The V and J genes are TRBV6-1 and TRBJ2-2; D may be TRBD2 (6 bases). Trimming shortened V by 1 base and J by 6 bases, and 9 bases separated the two germline ends. The CDR3 contains 14 residues. Germline V gene sequence: CDR1 MNHNS, CDR2 SASEGT. CDR3 amino acids: CASSEGGEPGELFF. CDR3 DNA: TGTGCCAGCAGTGAAGGGGGGGAACCCGGGGAGCTGTTTTTT.

Only one count was recorded for this clone. The chain combines TRBV7-2 with TRBJ1-4, with D unresolved. The CDR3 covers 15 residues. The ends were cut back, 1 base at V and 3 bases at J, with 9 bases in the middle. In germline, CDR1 is SGHTA, CDR2 FQGNSA. DNA for the CDR3: TGTGCCAGCAGCTTAGTACCTATTCCTAATGAAAAACTGTTTTTT. This codes for CASSLVPIPNEKLFF.

The chain links TRBV29-1 to TRBJ2-5; 9 bases map to TRBD2. V shed 2 bases and J 2 bases; nucleotides not matched to a gene: 3. The CDR3 totals 14 residues. CDR1 SQVTM and CDR2 ANQGSEA come from the germline V gene. As DNA, the CDR3 is TGCAGCGTTGAATTTGCGGGGGGGCAAGAGACCCAGTACTTC. Its translation is CSVEFAGGQETQYF.

In this sample, this clone turned up a few times. The chain carries TRBV6-5 and TRBJ1-2; D may be TRBD1 (5 bases). This CDR3 has 13 residues. From germline, CDR1 is MNHEY and CDR2 SVGAGI. Trimming pared 2 bases from V and 2 bases from J, leaving 6 bases between. The CDR3 protein is CASSYGGNYGYTF. CDR3 sequence (DNA): TGTGCCAGCAGTTACGGGGGGAACTATGGCTACACCTTC.

CDR3 bases: TGTGCCTCCGGGAGGCCCTACGAGCAGTACTTC. This codes for CASGRPYEQYF. The chain links TRBV30 to TRBJ2-7; TRBD2 aligns across 7 bases. Unmatched junction bases numbered 2, after V lost 7 bases and J lost 2 bases. CDR1 GTSNPN and CDR2 SVGIG come from the germline V gene (reference sequence). The CDR3 has 11 residues.

The CDR3 DNA sequence: TGTGCCAGCAGTCGACAGGAGCAAGAGACCCAGTACTTC. This encodes CASSRQEQETQYF. The chain couples TRBV6-5 to TRBJ2-5; perhaps TRBD1 as D (6 bases). CDR1 and CDR2 from the germline V gene are MNHEY and SVGAGI. Trimming cost V 5 bases and J 2 bases, with 9 bases left between them. The CDR3 covers 13 residues.

V usage is TRBV15 and J usage is TRBJ1-5; D is uncertain. In germline, CDR1 is LNHNV, CDR2 YYDKDF (reference sequence). V was trimmed by 6 bases and J by 6 bases, leaving 9 bases between them. This CDR3 contains 12 residues. The CDR3 DNA reads TGTGCCACCAGTCCTTCGAGTCAGCCCCAGCATTTT. This translates into CATSPSSQPQHF.

This sequence joins TRBV9 and TRBJ2-3, with 12 bases fitting TRBD1. Germline loops: CDR1 SGDLS, CDR2 YYNGEE. There are 18 residues in the CDR3. V was clipped by 3 bases and J by 1 base; unmatched bases: 9. The CDR3 loop is CASSAQSGQGAGTDTQYF. The DNA of the CDR3 is TGTGCCAGCAGCGCACAGTCGGGACAGGGGGCTGGCACAGATACGCAGTATTTT.

The chain couples TRBV7-9 to TRBJ1-1; no clear D gene. This CDR3 has 14 residues. Trimming removed 5 bases at V and 1 base at J, with 11 bases between. Germline V gene lookup returns CDR1 SEHNR and CDR2 FQNEAQ (reference sequence). The CDR3 sequence: CASSLRRENTEAFF. CDR3 DNA sequence: TGTGCCAGCAGCCTGCGGCGGGAGAACACTGAAGCTTTCTTT. The whole variable domain, filled in from reference TRBV7-9 and TRBJ1-1, reads DTGVSQNPRHKITKRGQNVTFRCDPISEHNRLYWYRQTLGQGPEFLTYFQNEAQLEKSRLLSDRFSAERPKGSFSTLEIQRTEQGDSAMYLCASSLRRENTEAFFGQGTRLTVV.

The rearrangement joins TRBV29-1 to TRBJ2-6; 8 nucleotides line up with TRBD2. Germline V gene lookup returns CDR1 SQVTM and CDR2 ANQGSEA. This CDR3 is built from 20 residues. Germline trimming cut 0 bases from V and 2 bases from J; bases unmatched to any gene: 15. As DNA, the CDR3 is TGCAGCGTTGAAGAGTGGGCCATCGGGGGGGGCAGGGCTGGGGCCAACGTCCTGACTTTC. Amino acids: CSVEEWAIGGGRAGANVLTF.

V is TRBV6-5 and J is TRBJ1-5; D remains unclear. The CDR3 is 13 amino acids. The germline CDR1 and CDR2 sequences are MNHEY and SVGAGI. Trimming removed 7 bases from V and 4 bases from J, with 11 bases in between. Written as DNA, the CDR3 is TGTGCCAGCAAGCTAGGAGCTAATCAGCCCCAGCATTTT. Encoded protein: CASKLGANQPQHF.

This clone has only a few counts. The chain employs TRBV11-2 and TRBJ1-1; 7 nucleotides align to TRBD1. V gave up 0 bases and J gave up 5 bases; unmatched junction bases: 15. CDR1 and CDR2 from the germline V gene are SGHAT and FQNNGV. The CDR3 runs to 18 residues. CDR3 DNA: TGTGCCAGCAGCTTAGACCTCGGCAGGGGGACGTTAACGACTGAAGCTTTCTTT. This encodes CASSLDLGRGTLTTEAFF.